This T cell receptor (beta chain) appears in the sequencing data of a study of CD8+ T cells in alopecia areata. Germline V gene data show CDR1 as GTSNPN and CDR2 as SVGIG (reference sequence). With V trimmed by 1 base and J by 3 bases, 1 base remained unmatched. The CDR3 spans 13 residues. RNA, once extracted, was reverse transcribed into cDNA for use as the sequencing template. Method: immunoSEQ multiplex PCR; TCRdb's copy keeps in-frame clones and lacks some. The sample comprises about 120,000 clones, around 50% of which are singletons, and less than 15% rests with the top ten. Stated treatment: oral pan-JAK inhibitor, 5-10 mg twice daily.

V is TRBV30 and J is TRBJ2-5; TRBD1 matches at 8 bases. The sample consisted of CD8+ T cells sorted from blood, taken at week 24, from a patient treated with tofacitinib. This clonotype originated in a human donor with alopecia areata. The CDR3 DNA reads as TGTGCCTGGAGTGAGGACAGGGAAGAGACCCAGTACTTC. Its protein is CAWSEDREETQYF.